The present T cell receptor (beta chain) was sequenced within a study of T cell repertoires in cytomegalovirus infection. Overall study: Shared public TCR beta signatures pointed to both CMV infection and a matching HLA type.

In this sample, this clonotype turned up many times. Its target is unknown. Study-level points and caveats: Across the ex vivo response, the dominant clonotypes were HLA-C-restricted CMV-specific TCR beta clonotypes.

TCRdb reprocessed the reads via MiXCR and lists one record per CDR3 protein. The sample has about half a million distinct CDR3 sequences, more than 30% seen once. The CDR3 consists of 18 residues. CDR1 SGHTA and CDR2 FQGNSA come from the germline V gene. Trimming removed 5 bases from V and 2 bases from J; junction bases left unmatched: 14. The J gene is TRBJ2-3, the V gene TRBV7-2; TRBD2 matches 9 bases. The sample here was cultured PBMCs, taken from culture after CMV antigen stimulation. The clonotype originates from a human donor in good health (CMV status not recorded). Some clones in this sample may be carry-over from other donors' samples. For the CDR3, the DNA is TGTGCCAGCAGCGTGAGCGGGAGGAGGGAGCTGGACACAGATACGCAGTATTTT. Translated, it gives CASSVSGRRELDTDTQYF.